This T cell receptor beta chain was retrieved from a study of blood T cells in healthy people across ages. Germline values: CDR1 SGDLS, CDR2 YYNGEE. With V trimmed by 6 bases and J by 5 bases, 8 bases remained unmatched. The CDR3 is 14 residues long. Through a sample-barcoded 5' primer and a J-beta primer mix, a second PCR was run for roughly 6 to 12 cycles. TCRdb fed the 5' RACE reads into MiXCR, producing one record per CDR3 protein. The data contain around 990,000 distinct CDR3 sequences, less than 25% of them singletons. This clonotype was picked up a small number of times. The data were also submitted as part of a second study, on T cells of mothers and their children. That report adds: Every microgram of extracted RNA entered cDNA synthesis, around 1.4 ug per 15 ul.

Sequenced: blood. The rearrangement joins TRBV9 to TRBJ2-1; 7 positions agree with TRBD2. The TCR was taken from a girl aged 2 to 9 in good health. The CDR3 sequence is CASTGGEGHNEQFF. The CDR3 coding sequence is TGTGCCAGCACCGGTGGGGAGGGACACAATGAGCAGTTCTTC.